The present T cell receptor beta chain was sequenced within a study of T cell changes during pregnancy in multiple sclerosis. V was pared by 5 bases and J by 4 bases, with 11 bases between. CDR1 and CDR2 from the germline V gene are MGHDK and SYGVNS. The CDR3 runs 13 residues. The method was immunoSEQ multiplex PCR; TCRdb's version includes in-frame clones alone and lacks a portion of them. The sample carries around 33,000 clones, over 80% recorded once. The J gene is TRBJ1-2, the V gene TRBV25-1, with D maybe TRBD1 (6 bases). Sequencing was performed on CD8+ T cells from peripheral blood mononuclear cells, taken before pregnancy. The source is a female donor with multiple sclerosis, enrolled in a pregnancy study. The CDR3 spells CASSSGQVYGYTF. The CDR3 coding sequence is TGTGCCAGCAGTTCGGGACAAGTCTATGGCTACACCTTC.